These 5 T cell receptor beta chains originate from one sample sequenced in a study of OX40 agonist ivuxolimab in advanced cancers. Generated by immunoSEQ multiplex PCR, the TCRdb table keeps only in-frame clones and is missing some. The table lists approximately 70,000 clones, around 91% of them singletons. Sequencing used CD4+ or CD8+ T cells sorted from blood, obtained in a trial of the OX40 agonist ivuxolimab. These receptor sequences come from an adult with an advanced solid tumor such as melanoma, head and neck, liver or kidney cancer.

The chain employs TRBV19 and TRBJ2-7, with D possibly TRBD1 on 6 matching bases. This CDR3 comprises 14 residues. V was clipped by 10 bases and J by 2 bases, with 18 bases between them. CDR1 is LNHDA and CDR2 is SQIVND in the germline V gene (reference sequence). The CDR3 protein is CATTPGTLTYEQYF. For the CDR3, the DNA is TGTGCCACAACACCCGGGACACTGACCTACGAGCAGTACTTC.

Comment on this clone: The junction differs from germline at one of its ends, possibly a read error. The chain couples TRBV7-9 to TRBJ2-1, with 14 bases fitting TRBD2. Germline values: CDR1 SEHNR, CDR2 FQNEAQ (reference sequence). The CDR3 loop spans 15 amino acids. CDR3 in amino acids: CASSLERTSGRMGIF. The CDR3 nucleotides read TGTGCCAGCAGCTTAGAGAGGACTAGCGGGAGGATGGGGATCTTC. Full variable domain (remainder filled in from reference TRBV7-9 and TRBJ2-1): DTGVSQNPRHKITKRGQNVTFRCDPISEHNRLYWYRQTLGQGPEFLTYFQNEAQLEKSRLLSDRFSAERPKGSFSTLEIQRTEQGDSAMYLCASSLERTSGRMGIFGPGTRLTVL.

J is TRBJ1-2 and V is TRBV6-5; a weak D match, TRBD1 (6 bases). The CDR3 is 15 residues long. Per germline, CDR1 MNHEY and CDR2 SVGAGI. Between the trimmed V and J ends, which lost 5 bases and 8 bases, there was a span of 21 bases. CDR3 in amino acids: CASSTTGTTSRGYTF. DNA of the CDR3: TGTGCCAGCAGTACCACCGGGACAACGTCACGAGGCTACACCTTC.

The chain combines TRBV6-6 with TRBJ1-1; 7 bases are shared with TRBD1. The trim removed 5 bases at V and 4 bases at J, leaving 10 bases unmatched. Germline CDR1 is MNHNY and CDR2 is SVGAGI (reference sequence). This CDR3 comprises 15 residues. CDR3 coding DNA: TGTGCCAGCAGTCAAGGGACAGCCGAGGGCACTGAAGCTTTCTTT. Amino acid sequence: CASSQGTAEGTEAFF.

The chain employs TRBV7-3 and TRBJ2-3; 9 bases are shared with TRBD2. Germline V gene data show CDR1 as SGHTA and CDR2 as FQGTGA. This CDR3 comprises 16 residues. Trimming cost V 5 bases and J 3 bases; bases outside gene matches: 9. The CDR3 region has the DNA TGTGCCAGCAGCCCCCGGCTAGCGGGGAATACAGATACGCAGTATTTT. Its protein is CASSPRLAGNTDTQYF.